These T cell receptor beta chains were read from a single sample in a study of blood T cell repertoires in COVID-19. Sequencing was performed with immunoSEQ multiplex PCR; in TCRdb, only in-frame clones are kept and a portion is missing. The sample shows around 230,000 clones, roughly 87% of them seen only once. The sample consisted of peripheral blood. Receptor source: a man in his fifties or sixties who had recovered from COVID-19. The CDR3 runs from the conserved cysteine through the conserved F or W. Size values are once, few and many counts, or a class for expanded clones, and some rows have none.

size: -; J: TRBJ2-3; V: TRBV3-1/TRBV3-2; CDR3: CASSQDSRRLPGTDTQYF
size: -; J: TRBJ1-2; V: TRBV6-5; CDR3: CASSYSTGGAGYTF
size: -; J: TRBJ2-2; V: TRBV11-2; CDR3: CASSLEAGVLAGELFF
size: -; J: TRBJ1-6; V: TRBV3-1/TRBV3-2; CDR3: CASSQGAGSPLHF
size: few; J: TRBJ1-2; V: TRBV6-2/TRBV6-3; CDR3: CASSYRRDYGYTF
size: once; J: TRBJ2-3; V: TRBV2; CDR3: CASRIKPGQGSDTQYF
size: -; J: TRBJ2-1; V: TRBV4-2; CDR3: CASSPGTGRDNEQFF
size: -; J: TRBJ2-2; V: TRBV5-1; CDR3: CASSLSWGQVDTGELFF
size: -; J: TRBJ2-5; V: TRBV3-1/TRBV3-2; CDR3: CASSPRDRGRETQYF
size: -; J: TRBJ2-1; V: TRBV7-2; CDR3: CASSLEEGWNEQFF
size: -; J: TRBJ1-2; V: TRBV5-1; CDR3: CASSVTASNYGYTF
size: -; J: TRBJ1-4; V: TRBV2; CDR3: CASRGGEPTNEKLFF
size: -; J: TRBJ2-7; V: TRBV27; CDR3: CASSLAPSYEQYF
size: -; J: TRBJ2-5; V: TRBV6-2/TRBV6-3; CDR3: CASSYFRETQYF
size: -; J: TRBJ2-1; V: TRBV12-3/TRBV12-4; CDR3: CASKHRGDEQFF
size: -; J: TRBJ1-4; V: TRBV5-6; CDR3: CASSPGWTHEKLFF
size: -; J: TRBJ2-7; V: TRBV5-1; CDR3: CASSLAQAYEQYF
size: -; J: TRBJ2-3; V: TRBV5-1; CDR3: CASSLVLAGADTQYF
size: -; J: TRBJ1-2; V: TRBV7-9; CDR3: CASSLADRNGYTF
size: -; J: TRBJ1-5; V: TRBV5-6; CDR3: CASSLAGGFNQPQHF
size: -; J: TRBJ1-6; V: TRBV2; CDR3: CASRNTQTGNSPLHF
size: -; J: TRBJ2-5; V: TRBV24-1; CDR3: CATSDLGQGGTQETQYF
size: -; J: TRBJ1-5; V: TRBV24-1; CDR3: CATSDTDSPNQPQHF
size: -; J: TRBJ2-1; V: TRBV6-5; CDR3: CASSLEGAVNEQFF
size: -; J: TRBJ2-1; V: TRBV6-5; CDR3: CASSEPSSYNEQFF
size: few; J: TRBJ1-5; V: TRBV10-3; CDR3: CAISELGGQQPQHF
size: -; J: TRBJ1-1; V: TRBV2; CDR3: CASSQQGYTEAFF
size: -; J: TRBJ2-1; V: TRBV2; CDR3: CASSVIRTSPYNEQFF
size: -; J: TRBJ2-1; V: TRBV5-1; CDR3: CASSPGGGVPYNEQFF
size: -; J: TRBJ2-3; V: TRBV3-1/TRBV3-2; CDR3: CASSQALVVDTQYF
size: -; J: TRBJ2-2; V: TRBV11-2; CDR3: CASSFRGTGNTGELFF
size: -; J: TRBJ2-5; V: TRBV5-1; CDR3: CASSHRGDETQYF
size: -; J: TRBJ1-2; V: TRBV19; CDR3: CASSIIRGNYGYTF
size: -; J: TRBJ1-5; V: TRBV9; CDR3: CASSVDAGNQPQHF
size: -; J: TRBJ2-2; V: TRBV11-3; CDR3: CASSQGAQNGELFF
size: -; J: TRBJ2-2; V: TRBV5-1; CDR3: CASSSQTYEGELFF
size: -; J: TRBJ1-5; V: TRBV6-5; CDR3: CASGGDSNQPQHF
size: once; J: TRBJ2-5; V: TRBV7-8; CDR3: CASSSLTSGGQETQYF
size: -; J: TRBJ1-1; V: TRBV7-2; CDR3: CASSLIRSAEAFF
size: once; J: TRBJ1-2; V: TRBV2; CDR3: CASSVLTGRQENGYTF
size: -; J: TRBJ1-5; V: TRBV6-5; CDR3: CASRSEVFQPQHF
size: -; J: TRBJ2-2; V: TRBV24-1; CDR3: CATARGTGVATGELFF
size: -; J: TRBJ2-5; V: TRBV5-1; CDR3: CASTPVRGIQETQYF
size: once; J: TRBJ2-3; V: TRBV6-5; CDR3: CASSYRGLTDTQYF
size: -; J: TRBJ2-3; V: TRBV5-5; CDR3: CASSLTGTDTQYF
size: -; J: TRBJ1-1; V: TRBV19; CDR3: CASRREGGEAFF
size: -; J: TRBJ2-1; V: TRBV11-2; CDR3: CASSLYEQGAFYNEQFF
size: -; J: TRBJ1-2; V: TRBV19; CDR3: CASRGQGANYGYTF
size: -; J: TRBJ1-5; V: TRBV6-6; CDR3: CASSPLQADSDSNQPQHF
size: once; J: TRBJ2-3; V: TRBV5-6; CDR3: CASSRGATDTQYF
size: once; J: TRBJ1-2; V: TRBV30; CDR3: CACHFGHTLSYPNYGYTF